At least ten counts were recorded for the clone carrying this TCR beta chain. Its cognate antigen is unknown. TCRdb passed the 5' RACE reads through MiXCR, listing each CDR3 protein once. The sample comprises about 20,000 distinct CDR3 sequences, about 2.7% of which are singletons, and 7.5% to 8% rests with the top ten. Time point here: sample taken at primary tumor resection. Tumor, nontumor lung or frozen PBMC supplied whole RNA that was sequenced unsorted. The data were taken from a study of spatial heterogeneity in lung cancer. Study-level background: Sequence detection consistently recorded a greater number of beta-chain than alpha-chain sequences. A module score for T cells, taken from matched bulk RNA-seq, correlated strongly with TCR transcript counts in tumor regions.

V dropped 2 bases and J dropped 1 base, with 8 bases sitting between them. CDR3 length: 14 amino acids. Germline assignment: CDR1 MNHEY and CDR2 SMNVEV (reference sequence). Notes on the study in general: Tumoral mutation counts were tracked by counts of expanded intratumoral alpha and beta TCRs.

The genes are TRBV27 and TRBJ1-1; no clear D. Specimen: lung tumor tissue, collected at surgery. The receptor's source is a male donor with early-stage non-small cell lung cancer. Written as DNA, the CDR3 is TGTGCCAGCAGTTTAGGTCGAAGGAACACTGAAGCTTTCTTT. As protein: CASSLGRRNTEAFF.